These 30 T cell receptor beta chains were all obtained from the same sample, sequenced in a study of cytomegalovirus exposure and HLA in healthy donors (dated by TCRdb to the late 2010s). Libraries were prepared through the immunoSEQ multiplex PCR assay. The multiplex PCR relied on a mix of 60 forward primers for TCR Vbeta segments and 13 reverse primers for TCR Jbeta segments. The source is immuneACCESS, and TCRdb retained only in-frame sequences with V and J called. Part of the clones is not carried over; for the studies checked, unresolved V genes explain less than half of this, and the remainder is unexplained. For this sample there are some 150,000 clones; around 10% appear just once. The ten top clones hold roughly 7.2% of the sample. The sequencing input was PBMCs. All receptors come from a woman in her thirties or forties in good health and CMV-seropositive.

The chain uses TRBV13 and TRBJ1-1, with D possibly TRBD1 on 5 matching bases. The V and J ends lost 5 bases and 5 bases respectively, with 15 bases between them. In germline, CDR1 is PRHDT, CDR2 FYEKMQ (reference sequence). This CDR3 has 14 residues. In DNA, the CDR3 is TGTGCCAGCAGCAAAAGGGCCAGGGCAACTGAAGCTTTCTTT. Encoded protein: CASSKRARATEAFF.

Details on this clone: Within the sample, other DNA sequences also encode this same CDR3. The chain has TRBV18 and TRBJ1-1; a possible D gene is TRBD1 (6 bases). The CDR3 length is 13 residues. Between the trimmed V and J ends, which lost 6 bases and 6 bases, there was a span of 14 bases. Germline CDR1 KGHSH, CDR2 LQKENI. CDR3 protein: CASSPTGFPEAFF. The CDR3 DNA sequence: TGTGCCAGCTCCCCTACAGGGTTCCCTGAAGCTTTCTTT. Full variable domain (rest looked up from reference TRBV18 and TRBJ1-1): NAGVMQNPRHLVRRRGQEARLRCSPMKGHSHVYWYRQLPEEGLKFMVYLQKENIIDESGMPKERFSAEFPKEGPSILRIQQVVRGDSAAYFCASSPTGFPEAFFGQGTRLTVV.

This clone was observed a handful of times. V is TRBV5-8 and J is TRBJ2-3, with 10 bases aligning to TRBD2. Germline trimming cut 3 bases from V and 1 base from J; bases unmatched to any gene: 2. The CDR3 extends over 15 amino acids. Germline V gene lookup returns CDR1 SGHTS and CDR2 YDEGEE. The CDR3 nucleotides are TGTGCCAGCAGCTCCCTAGCGGGGGGCACAGATACGCAGTATTTT. Its protein is CASSSLAGGTDTQYF.

The chain employs TRBV20-1 and TRBJ2-1, with a possible D match to TRBD2 (6 bases). V lost 6 bases and J 15 bases, leaving 18 bases between the germline ends. This CDR3 is 11 amino acids long. CDR1 and CDR2 from the germline V gene are DFQATT and SNEGSKA (reference sequence). CDR3 coding DNA: TGCAGTGCGCTAGCCGGGACTGGTCCGTTCTTC. Amino acids: CSALAGTGPFF.

Here the CDR3 reads CASSQSRDRGTNYGYTF. The CDR3, as DNA: TGTGCCAGCAGCCAGTCCCGGGACAGGGGAACTAACTATGGCTACACCTTC. This sequence joins TRBV9 and TRBJ1-2, with TRBD1 matching over 10 bases. The CDR3 is made up of 17 amino acids. The J segment lost 0 bases and the V segment lost 4 bases, leaving 9 bases of the junction unmatched. Germline CDR1 SGDLS, CDR2 YYNGEE.

V gene TRBV29-1 combines with J gene TRBJ2-2; D may be TRBD1 (6 bases). Deletions cut 3 bases from V and 4 bases from J, with 9 bases between. This CDR3 has 13 residues. Germline CDR1 SQVTM, CDR2 ANQGSEA. This CDR3 reads CSVETGVTGELFF. The CDR3 DNA follows: TGCAGCGTTGAGACAGGCGTCACCGGGGAGCTGTTTTTT.

The rearrangement joins TRBV10-3 to TRBJ1-4, with 7 bases matching TRBD1. Germline CDR1 is ENHRY and CDR2 is SYGVKD. The J segment lost 3 bases and the V segment lost 9 bases, leaving 4 bases of the junction unmatched. The CDR3 is made up of 13 amino acids. The CDR3, as DNA: TGTGCCATAGCAACAGGGGCTAATGAAAAACTGTTTTTT. It yields the protein CAIATGANEKLFF.

The chain uses TRBV11-3 and TRBJ2-1; no clear D gene. Deletions cut 3 bases from V and 7 bases from J, with 10 bases between. CDR1 and CDR2 from the germline V gene are SGHNT and YENEEA. The CDR3 spans 13 residues. The CDR3 region is CASSFRLKNEQFF. CDR3 nucleotide sequence: TGTGCCAGCAGCTTCAGGTTGAAGAATGAGCAGTTCTTC.

This clone was observed a few times. This chain joins TRBV7-9 and TRBJ2-2, with TRBD2 identical over 12 bases. This CDR3 region has 17 residues. Germline CDR1 and CDR2: SEHNR and FQNEAQ (reference sequence). J gave up 4 bases and V 7 bases, and 10 bases lay outside the gene matches. CDR3 bases: TGTGCCAGCATGACTAGCGGGAGACTACCGGGCACCGGGGAGCTGTTTTTT. It is translated as CASMTSGRLPGTGELFF.

This clone has only a few counts. V and J are TRBV5-6 and TRBJ2-1, with D possibly TRBD1 on 5 matching bases. The length of the CDR3 is 16 residues. The V end lost 1 base, the J end lost 4 bases, and 15 bases lay between the germline ends. Germline V gene sequence: CDR1 SGHDT, CDR2 YYEEEE. In nucleotides, the CDR3 is TGTGCCAGCAGCTTGAACCTGGGCAGGGCATACAATGAGCAGTTCTTC. Protein product: CASSLNLGRAYNEQFF.

This clone was seen more than once but under ten times. The chain links TRBV6-5 to TRBJ1-1; D might be TRBD1 (6 bases). Deletions cut 8 bases from V and 3 bases from J, with 10 bases between. From germline, CDR1 is MNHEY and CDR2 SVGAGI. The CDR3 runs 12 residues. CDR3: CASRRGDTEAFF. The CDR3 DNA follows: TGTGCCAGCCGCAGGGGAGACACTGAAGCTTTCTTT.

The chain recombines TRBV10-3 with TRBJ1-2; TRBD1 matches 11 bases. Germline-derived CDR1 and CDR2 are ENHRY and SYGVKD. CDR3 size: 17 residues. With V trimmed by 3 bases and J by 7 bases, 13 bases remained unmatched. The CDR3 here is CAISERTGGVLDRGYTF. The CDR3 coding sequence is TGTGCCATCAGTGAACGGACAGGGGGCGTGTTGGATCGTGGCTACACCTTC.

A word on this clone: In the same sample, other DNA sequences code for this CDR3. This CDR3 reads CASSLGQGGNQPQHF. The CDR3 bases are TGCGCCAGCAGCTTGGGACAGGGAGGCAATCAGCCCCAGCATTTT. The chain uses TRBV5-1 and TRBJ1-5; 7 bases align to TRBD1. CDR1 is SGHRS, CDR2 YFSETQ, per germline. This CDR3 is built from 15 residues. V shed 0 bases, J shed 2 bases, and the junction held 2 bases outside the gene matches.

The rearrangement links TRBV14 to TRBJ2-5, with D possibly matching TRBD1 (6 bases). Germline V gene data show CDR1 as SGHDN and CDR2 as FVKESK. The CDR3 is 13 amino acids. V shed 4 bases and J shed 5 bases, with 11 bases lying between them. For the CDR3, the DNA is TGTGCCAGCAGCCGAGGGACAACGGAGACCCAGTACTTC. Translation: CASSRGTTETQYF.

This clone was seen a few times. This same CDR3 is encoded by further DNA sequences in the sample. The chain is built from TRBV14 and TRBJ2-1, with D hard to call. Trimming cost V 0 bases and J 0 bases, with 9 bases left between them. Germline V gene sequence: CDR1 SGHDN, CDR2 FVKESK. There are 16 residues in the CDR3. The CDR3 DNA follows: TGTGCCAGCAGCCAAGATCGGTGGAGCTCCTACAATGAGCAGTTCTTC. Residues: CASSQDRWSSYNEQFF.

Only a few counts were recorded for this clone. The rearrangement joins TRBV5-5 to TRBJ1-2; 10 positions match TRBD1. V was clipped by 0 bases and J by 4 bases; unmatched bases: 6. This CDR3 comprises 16 residues. Germline assignment: CDR1 SGHKS and CDR2 YYEKEE (reference sequence). CDR3 in amino acids: CASSLAGTGAIYGYTF. The CDR3 nucleotides are TGTGCCAGCAGCTTGGCCGGGACAGGGGCGATCTATGGCTACACCTTC.

To note about this clone: Other DNA sequences in this specimen translate into the identical CDR3. The V and J genes are TRBV2 and TRBJ1-1, with unresolved D. The CDR3 spans 13 residues. Trimming shortened V by 7 bases and J by 1 base, and 10 bases separated the two germline ends. Germline CDR1 reads SNHLY; CDR2 reads FYNNEI. The CDR3 coding sequence is TGTGCCAGCAAAGGAGGGCCGAACACTGAAGCTTTCTTT. This encodes CASKGGPNTEAFF.

The rearrangement uses TRBV14 and TRBJ2-1, with TRBD2 matching 11 bases. Germline V lookup: CDR1 SGHDN, CDR2 FVKESK. CDR3 length equals 14 residues. V was pared by 4 bases and J by 10 bases, with 6 bases of the junction left unmatched. The CDR3 DNA follows: TGTGCCAGCAGCCTCGGGACTAGCGGAGGCGAGCAGTTCTTC. It specifies CASSLGTSGGEQFF.

The chain has TRBV7-6 and TRBJ2-5, with a tentative D call TRBD1 (5 bases). CDR3 length equals 15 residues. V was cut by 1 base and J by 2 bases, with 11 bases left in between. CDR1 is SGHVS and CDR2 is FNYEAQ in the germline V gene. CDR3 region: CASSLEGAQQETQYF. The CDR3 region has the DNA TGTGCCAGCAGCTTAGAAGGGGCTCAACAAGAGACCCAGTACTTC.

The gene calls are TRBV19 and TRBJ2-5, with D possibly being TRBD2 (6 bases). CDR3 size: 14 residues. Germline assignment: CDR1 LNHDA and CDR2 SQIVND (reference sequence). Deletions cut 5 bases from V and 5 bases from J, with 15 bases between. CDR3 region: CASSPGLRGETQYF. The CDR3 DNA sequence: TGTGCCAGTAGTCCGGGACTCAGAGGTGAGACCCAGTACTTC.

This clone showed up just a few times. This sequence joins TRBV27 and TRBJ1-5, with D possibly TRBD1 on 5 matching bases. Trimming took off 2 bases at V and 1 base at J, with 21 bases between the two ends. The CDR3 has 19 amino acids. Germline-derived CDR1 and CDR2 are MNHEY and SMNVEV (reference sequence). The CDR3 here is CASSLGRARVQASNQPQHF. The DNA of the CDR3 is TGTGCCAGCAGTTTAGGGCGTGCCAGGGTCCAAGCAAGCAATCAGCCCCAGCATTTT.

V gene TRBV7-3 combines with J gene TRBJ1-1; D possibly corresponds to TRBD1 (6 bases). The CDR3 spans 13 residues. V gave up 3 bases and J gave up 5 bases, with 10 bases separating them. Germline V gives CDR1 SGHTA, CDR2 FQGTGA. CDR3 loop: CASSFKRGTEAFF. CDR3 nucleotide sequence: TGTGCCAGCAGCTTTAAGAGGGGGACTGAAGCTTTCTTT.

This clone was observed a few times. The sample contains more than one DNA sequence encoding this CDR3. The chain joins TRBV2 to TRBJ1-2, with D tentatively TRBD1 (6 bases). With 4 bases removed from V and 0 bases from J, the gap between germline ends came to 9 bases. The CDR3 covers 14 residues. The germline gives CDR1 SNHLY, CDR2 FYNNEI. Here the CDR3 DNA reads TGTGCCAGCAGTGTCGACAGGTCTAACTATGGCTACACCTTC. This gives the protein CASSVDRSNYGYTF.

The V and J genes are TRBV2 and TRBJ2-1; 13 bases are shared with TRBD2. V shed 8 bases and J 7 bases; nucleotides not matched to a gene: 11. The germline gives CDR1 SNHLY, CDR2 FYNNEI. The CDR3 has 16 amino acids. In DNA, the CDR3 is TGTGCCAGCGGCCAGACTAGCGGGGGGCTCCCGAATGAGCAGTTCTTC. It specifies CASGQTSGGLPNEQFF.

This chain joins TRBV5-1 and TRBJ2-7, with TRBD1 identical over 7 bases. With 4 bases clipped from V and 1 base from J, the junction kept 5 bases outside the gene matches. The CDR3 extends over 14 amino acids. Looked up from germline, CDR1 is SGHRS and CDR2 is YFSETQ. CDR3 in amino acids: CASSQGQSSYEQYF. The CDR3 coding sequence is TGCGCCAGCAGCCAGGGACAGTCTTCCTACGAGCAGTACTTC.

This clone was counted between two and nine times. The chain has TRBV5-4 and TRBJ1-1, with unresolved D. Trimming pared 0 bases from V and 1 base from J, leaving 10 bases between. In germline, CDR1 is SGHNT, CDR2 YYREEE (reference sequence). The CDR3 covers 15 residues. This CDR3 reads CASSLASSGNTEAFF. The CDR3 region has the DNA TGTGCCAGCAGCTTGGCCTCCTCAGGGAACACTGAAGCTTTCTTT.

This clone has more than one count but fewer than ten. The chain employs TRBV5-1 and TRBJ2-7, with D perhaps TRBD1 (6 bases). Germline CDR1 SGHRS, CDR2 YFSETQ. Trimming stripped 7 bases from V and 6 bases from J, with 20 bases between. The CDR3 spans 14 residues. CDR3 protein: CASALGGDSLEQYF. The CDR3 coding sequence is TGCGCCAGCGCATTAGGGGGTGATTCCCTCGAGCAGTACTTC.

This clone came up a few times. The chain uses TRBV25-1 and TRBJ1-1; D gene ambiguous. Germline V gene data show CDR1 as MGHDK and CDR2 as SYGVNS. This CDR3 comprises 16 residues. V gave up 0 bases and J gave up 1 base, with 12 bases separating them. CDR3 nucleotide sequence: TGTGCCAGCAGTGAATATAGGGAGACCAAGAACACTGAAGCTTTCTTT. This gives the protein CASSEYRETKNTEAFF.

This clone was seen a few times. The V gene is TRBV5-5, the J gene TRBJ1-1, with D uncertain. The germline V gene encodes CDR1 SGHKS and CDR2 YYEKEE (reference sequence). The CDR3 covers 14 residues. V lost 0 bases and J lost 4, with 10 bases in between. CDR3 amino acids: CASSLVQAGTEAFF. CDR3 DNA sequence: TGTGCCAGCAGCTTGGTCCAGGCGGGCACTGAAGCTTTCTTT.

This clone was counted between two and nine times. The V and J genes are TRBV5-6 and TRBJ1-1; D gene uncertain. The CDR3 sequence is 17 residues long. The V end was cut by 2 bases, the J end by 0 bases, with 17 bases between. Germline-derived CDR1 and CDR2 are SGHDT and YYEEEE. CDR3 amino acids: CASSFRPGRRLNTEAFF. DNA of the CDR3: TGTGCCAGCAGCTTCCGGCCAGGCCGCCGCTTGAACACTGAAGCTTTCTTT.